These 6 T cell receptor beta chains were sequenced from one sample in a study of shared clonotypes between healthy human individuals. Cells designated naive CD8 were CD45RO-negative and were positively selected for CCR7, with terminally differentiated effector memory CD45RA+ cells excluded. Repertoires were generated with immunoSEQ multiplex PCR, while TCRdb's copy carries only in-frame clones and drops some. This sample has about 680,000 clones, with roughly 94% found just once. Source material: naive CD8+ T cells sorted from blood. The receptors stem from a man under 40 in good health.

The CDR3 loop reads CASSRRDRGGAEPEAFF. The CDR3 DNA sequence: TGTGCCAGCAGTCGACGGGACAGGGGGGGTGCCGAACCCGAAGCTTTCTTT. The chain carries TRBV28 and TRBJ1-1; 11 bases agree with TRBD1. This CDR3 contains 17 residues. V trimming: 5 bases; J trimming: 8 bases; junction bases outside the gene matches: 16. The germline V gene encodes CDR1 MDHEN and CDR2 SYDVKM.

The chain couples TRBV10-3 to TRBJ1-5; tentative D call: TRBD1 (5 bases). Germline V gene data show CDR1 as ENHRY and CDR2 as SYGVKD. The CDR3 extends over 14 amino acids. The V end lost 3 bases, the J end lost 3 bases, and 9 bases lay between the germline ends. This CDR3 reads CAISDAGSNQPQHF. The CDR3 bases are TGTGCCATCAGTGATGCAGGGTCCAATCAGCCCCAGCATTTT.

The rearrangement joins TRBV4-1 to TRBJ2-1, with D perhaps TRBD1 (5 bases). Trimming shortened V by 1 base and J by 13 bases, and 17 bases separated the two germline ends. CDR1 and CDR2 from the germline V gene are MGHRA and YSYEKL. This CDR3 has 14 amino acids. For the CDR3, the DNA is TGCGCCAGCAGCCAAGTCCGGAACAGGTATCCTCAGTTCTTC. Amino acid sequence: CASSQVRNRYPQFF.

This chain joins TRBV10-2 and TRBJ2-2; TRBD2 might be the D (5 bases). The CDR3 extends over 16 amino acids. The germline gives CDR1 WSHSY, CDR2 SAAADI. The V end was cut by 3 bases, the J end by 3 bases, with 14 bases between. The CDR3 protein is CASSDTASRYTGELFF. The CDR3, as DNA: TGCGCCAGCAGTGACACGGCTAGCCGATACACCGGGGAGCTGTTTTTT.

This chain joins TRBV5-4 and TRBJ2-1, with D possibly called TRBD1 or TRBD2 (5 bases each). Trimming removed 2 bases at V and 9 bases at J, with 9 bases between. CDR1 is SGHNT and CDR2 is YYREEE in the germline V gene (reference sequence). The CDR3 is 12 residues long. CDR3 region: CASSFGAAEQFF. DNA of the CDR3: TGTGCCAGCAGCTTCGGGGCGGCTGAGCAGTTCTTC. The variable domain in full, completed from reference TRBV5-4 and TRBJ2-1, reads ETGVTQSPTHLIKTRGQQVTLRCSSQSGHNTVSWYQQALGQGPQFIFQYYREEENGRGNFPPRFSGLQFPNYSSELNVNALELDDSALYLCASSFGAAEQFFGPGTRLTVL.

This rearrangement joins TRBV10-2 to TRBJ2-5; D call uncertain. V was cut by 3 bases and J by 1 base, with 3 bases left in between. The CDR3 totals 12 residues. CDR1 is WSHSY and CDR2 is SAAADI in the germline V gene. CDR3 amino acids: CASSDLQETQYF. In DNA form, the CDR3 reads TGCGCCAGCAGTGATCTCCAAGAGACCCAGTACTTC.